A selection of T cell receptor beta chains follows, all from one sample in a study of blood T cell repertoires in COVID-19. This table comes from immunoSEQ multiplex PCR, and its TCRdb copy is limited to in-frame clones, with some not included. The sample holds over 130,000 clones; 75% to 90% are singletons and the top ten take around 4%. Sequenced material: peripheral blood. These receptors came from a woman aged 60-75 years with active or convalescent COVID-19. The CDR3 runs from the conserved cysteine through the conserved F or W. The order of the fields is CDR3 protein, CDR3 DNA, clone size, D gene, V gene, J gene. A D gene is named only where the DNA matches it firmly. The size of a clone is reported for some rows only, either as once, few or many, or as a class for expanded clones.

CATEGADSYEQYF	TGTGCCACCGAGGGGGCAGATTCCTACGAGCAGTACTTC	NA	TRBD1	TRBV28	TRBJ2-7
CASSVQGRQETQYF	TGCGCCAGCAGCGTGCAGGGTAGACAAGAGACCCAGTACTTC	NA	NA	TRBV5-1	TRBJ2-5
CASSYLKTSGGANEQFF	TGTGCCAGCAGTTACCTCAAGACTAGCGGGGGGGCCAATGAGCAGTTCTTC	NA	TRBD2	TRBV6-2/TRBV6-3	TRBJ2-1
CASSRDSNEQYF	TGTGCCAGCAGCCGAGACTCCAACGAGCAGTACTTC	NA	NA	TRBV16	TRBJ2-7
CASSLSLNMETDTQYF	TGTGCCAGCAGCTTATCCCTTAACATGGAGACAGATACGCAGTATTTT	NA	NA	TRBV7-9	TRBJ2-3
CSVDDTGGNGYTF	TGCAGCGTTGATGATACGGGGGGCAATGGCTACACCTTC	NA	NA	TRBV29-1	TRBJ1-2
CASSPRPDRHTEAFF	TGTGCCAGCTCACCACGGCCGGACAGGCACACTGAAGCTTTCTTT	NA	TRBD1	TRBV18	TRBJ1-1
CAWSVDLGGTDTQYF	TGTGCCTGGAGTGTAGATTTGGGCGGGACAGATACGCAGTATTTT	NA	NA	TRBV30	TRBJ2-3
CASSLDGLAGGYNEQFF	TGTGCCAGCAGCTTAGATGGGCTAGCGGGGGGTTACAATGAGCAGTTCTTC	many	TRBD2	TRBV11-2	TRBJ2-1
CASSVSGVTGELFF	TGTGCCAGCAGCGTGAGCGGGGTCACCGGGGAGCTGTTTTTT	NA	TRBD2	TRBV9	TRBJ2-2
CAISANREETQYF	TGTGCCATCAGTGCGAACAGGGAGGAGACCCAGTACTTC	NA	NA	TRBV10-3	TRBJ2-5
CASSEVGQYKAFF	TGTGCCAGCAGTGAAGTGGGCCAGTACAAAGCTTTCTTT	NA	NA	TRBV2	TRBJ1-1
CAISELSFNNSPLHF	TGTGCCATCAGTGAGTTAAGCTTTAATAATTCACCCCTCCACTTT	NA	NA	TRBV10-3	TRBJ1-6
CASSLDRGVTQYF	TGTGCCAGCAGCTTAGATCGCGGAGTTACGCAGTATTTT	once	NA	TRBV11-2	TRBJ2-3
CASRGQGDQPQHF	TGCGCCAGCAGGGGACAGGGGGATCAGCCCCAGCATTTT	NA	TRBD1	TRBV10-2	TRBJ1-5
CASSLETDPSYEQYF	TGTGCCAGCAGCTTAGAGACAGACCCCTCCTACGAGCAGTACTTC	NA	NA	TRBV7-6	TRBJ2-7
CASSYSIMGVGTEAFF	TGTGCCAGCAGTTACTCGATTATGGGAGTGGGCACTGAAGCTTTCTTT	NA	NA	TRBV6-5	TRBJ1-1
CASSQASGGFTDTQYF	TGCGCCAGCAGCCAAGCGAGCGGGGGGTTCACAGATACGCAGTATTTT	NA	TRBD2	TRBV4-1	TRBJ2-3
CAWRIGGGALDDTQYF	TGTGCCTGGAGAATCGGCGGGGGGGCGTTGGACGATACGCAGTATTTT	NA	TRBD2	TRBV30	TRBJ2-3
CASTGGRNTYNEQFF	TGTGCCAGCACTGGGGGCCGTAACACCTACAATGAGCAGTTCTTC	NA	NA	TRBV9	TRBJ2-1
CASSQAGLAGWTDTQYF	TGCGCCAGCAGCCAAGCTGGACTAGCGGGATGGACAGATACGCAGTATTTT	NA	TRBD2	TRBV4-1	TRBJ2-3